Listed below are T cell receptor beta chains from one sample, sequenced in a study of CXCR3-negative and CXCR3-positive naive CD8 T cells. Each CDR3 protein gets one entry in TCRdb, which reprocessed the 5' RACE reads and gives no DNA. The sample data list some 120,000 distinct CDR3 sequences. Specimen: naive CXCR3+ CD8+ T cells from blood. The receptors were sampled from a human donor in good health. Some clones in this sample may be carry-over from other donors' samples. The CDR3 runs from the conserved cysteine through the conserved F or W.

J | V | CDR3
TRBJ2-6 | TRBV19 | CASNPRDRVAGANVLTF
TRBJ2-5 | TRBV7-9 | CASSLGLGSGIQETQYF
TRBJ1-4 | TRBV4-1 | CASSQDRTLPSGKLFF
TRBJ2-2 | TRBV4-3 | CASSLDQYTGDLFF
TRBJ2-2 | TRBV19 | CASSIMIGNTGELFF
TRBJ2-7 | TRBV2 | CASSGVQGAFYEQYF
TRBJ2-1 | TRBV4-2 | CASSHGQDNEQFF
TRBJ2-3 | TRBV20-1 | CSARILQLDTQYF
TRBJ1-5 | TRBV29-1 | CSVQQGSQPQHF
TRBJ2-1 | TRBV9 | CASSVDGSGGNSYNEQFF
TRBJ2-1 | TRBV29-1 | CSVGGGLPVPTYNEQFF
TRBJ2-1 | TRBV9 | CASSVLGGRPYNEQFF
TRBJ2-7 | TRBV20-1 | CSARYQGMYEQYF
TRBJ2-1 | TRBV6-6 | CASSYSLAENYNEQFF
TRBJ2-7 | TRBV21-1 | CASSNEGLSCEQYF
TRBJ2-3 | TRBV7-9 | CASSLGARGTDTQYF
TRBJ2-1 | TRBV9 | CASSVASGAYNEQFF
TRBJ2-1 | TRBV21-1 | CASSKALRVSGRDEQFF
TRBJ2-7 | TRBV15 | CATSSYRGGEQYF
TRBJ2-5 | TRBV28 | CASTPRTSGGAIQETQYF
TRBJ2-1 | TRBV7-9 | CASSQTSGRPSYNEQFF
TRBJ2-2 | TRBV14 | CASSQLRTGELFF
TRBJ2-7 | TRBV6-1 | CASDFQGSYEQYF
TRBJ2-1 | TRBV29-1 | CSVSDRGDYNEQFF
TRBJ1-6 | TRBV4-1 | CASSQDGDSNSPLHF
TRBJ2-5 | TRBV21-1 | CASSTFRDIQETQYF
TRBJ2-3 | TRBV7-9 | CASSLGLAGVVDTQYF
TRBJ2-1 | TRBV19 | CASSTSQGGNEQFF
TRBJ2-2 | TRBV28 | CASSSPRTSGETTGELFF
TRBJ2-4 | TRBV29-1 | CSVEDRVWNIQYF
TRBJ1-2 | TRBV6-5 | CASSPRTGSKDYGYTF
TRBJ2-7 | TRBV25-1 | CASSDRRVFLFEQYF
TRBJ1-2 | TRBV6-5 | CASTQGVRDGYTF
TRBJ1-1 | TRBV15 | CATSRALDTEAFF
TRBJ2-1 | TRBV27 | CASRKYGTSEYNEQFF
TRBJ2-7 | TRBV20-1 | CSATLLAGAGEQYF
TRBJ1-2 | TRBV20-1 | CSAREGQDYGYTF
TRBJ2-7 | TRBV25-1 | CASSECLSGCEQYF
TRBJ2-3 | TRBV5-4 | CASSPGALAGVLADTQYF
TRBJ2-1 | TRBV28 | CASSLLVAGGPSNEQFF
TRBJ2-3 | TRBV3-1 | CASSHGLAGDGDTQYF
TRBJ2-1 | TRBV4-2 | CASSQESPGNSYNEQFF
TRBJ2-1 | TRBV7-2 | CASSLLASGDEQFF
TRBJ2-7 | TRBV19 | CASSGLDSTYEQYF
TRBJ2-5 | TRBV20-1 | CSARGSVRETQYF
TRBJ2-7 | TRBV28 | CASSFLVAGVIHEQYF
TRBJ2-2 | TRBV28 | CASSLFVQNTGELFF
TRBJ1-1 | TRBV7-6 | CASSLGVATEAFF
TRBJ1-5 | TRBV15 | CATSNGGGYNQPQHF
TRBJ2-1 | TRBV3-1 | CASSQGLDDNEQFF